Listed below are T cell receptor beta chains from one sample, sequenced in a study of regulatory T cells in long-lasting Graves disease. Via MiXCR, TCRdb re-called the multiplex PCR reads, giving one row per CDR3 protein. Of about 610,000 distinct CDR3 sequences listed, more than 15% are singletons. In addition, the sample was reused for a study of T cells in Graves' hyperthyroidism and ophthalmopathy.

This sample comprised peripheral blood mononuclear cells (PBMCs), obtained at new diagnosis, from a patient treated with antithyroid drugs. All receptors derive from a man aged 18 to 30 with Graves disease. Each CDR3 is given with its conserved first and last residue. Each record gives: V gene, J gene, clone size, CDR3 protein. Size is stated for part of the rows, as once, few or many counts, or as a class when the clone is expanded.

>TRBV20-1|TRBJ2-3|few
CSARKILAGGPGDTQYF
>TRBV30|TRBJ1-1|many
CACKKNTEAFF
>TRBV6-1|TRBJ1-2|-
CASRNDWTGGYTF
>TRBV5-5|TRBJ1-2|few
CASSLRVGGNYGYTF
>TRBV3-1|TRBJ2-7|-
CASSQGAHTPDREFEQYF
>TRBV7-2|TRBJ2-1|many
CASSLVARESQFF
>TRBV5-8|TRBJ2-1|-
CATQLGGAYNEQFF
>TRBV6-5|TRBJ1-1|many
CASSYKGARTEAFF
>TRBV4-1|TRBJ1-4|-
CASSQVANEKLFF
>TRBV5-1|TRBJ2-2|-
CASKVSRSTGELFF
>TRBV20-1|TRBJ2-3|-
CSARVPGRRTDTQYF
>TRBV20-1|TRBJ2-7|many
CSARTGLAGFEQYF
>TRBV20-1|TRBJ1-1|many
CSARDTLTGSNTEAFF
>TRBV12-3/TRBV12-4|TRBJ1-1|many
CASSLFRGDTEAFF
>TRBV7-6|TRBJ2-7|few
CASSPKGSDYEQYF
>TRBV10-2|TRBJ2-1|-
CASCLAGAIEQFF
>TRBV5-1|TRBJ2-1|many
CASSLVQLRDEQFF
>TRBV12-3/TRBV12-4|TRBJ1-2|many
CASSLELLTLGAETSYGYTF
>TRBV27|TRBJ2-1|many
CASSAPGESSYNEQFF
>TRBV20-1|TRBJ2-7|many
CSARDGPYEQYF
>TRBV20-1|TRBJ1-3|-
CSAMADPEDRSGNTIYF
>TRBV11-2|TRBJ1-5|few
CASSLAGGFNQPQHF
>TRBV2|TRBJ1-6|many
CASSAEPNSPLHF
>TRBV28|TRBJ1-6|many
CAYSRDSGLNSPLHF
>TRBV15|TRBJ2-7|few
CATSRERGSGGYEQYF
>TRBV7-9|TRBJ2-7|many
CASSLVRPSYEQYF
>TRBV7-8|TRBJ2-2|many
CASSSSRASGRGELFF
>TRBV5-5|TRBJ1-1|few
CASSFEGFTEAFF
>TRBV5-1|TRBJ2-5|-
CASSVGPSETQYF
>TRBV6-1|TRBJ2-7|-
CASTGIIFGEQYF
>TRBV29-1|TRBJ1-1|-
CSASTGMNTEAFF
>TRBV9|TRBJ1-1|few
CASSPTRSGTEAFF
>TRBV14|TRBJ2-1|few
CASSLSSPYNEQFF
>TRBV7-7|TRBJ2-7|many
CASSLGAGAPYEQYF
>TRBV7-3|TRBJ2-3|many
CASGESSLAGVDTQYF
>TRBV7-3|TRBJ2-1|few
CASSHLAGMVNEQFF
>TRBV19|TRBJ2-1|-
CASTLIAGANEQFF
>TRBV19|TRBJ2-7|-
CASSIIGAREQYF
>TRBV25-1|TRBJ2-3|many
CASSEGDRGFADTQYF
>TRBV11-2|TRBJ2-7|many
CASSLVPSGTLAGEQYF
>TRBV24-1|TRBJ2-3|-
CATSRLAGGSDTQYF
>TRBV9|TRBJ2-7|few
CASSVDAGTDRGEQYF
>TRBV30|TRBJ2-3|few
CAWRRGRTRRGADTQYF
>TRBV30|TRBJ1-2|many
CARGEGSYGYTF
>TRBV30|TRBJ2-7|many
CAWSVRGLSRYF
>TRBV6-2/TRBV6-3|TRBJ2-1|many
CASSYSSSYNEQFF
>TRBV27|TRBJ2-5|many
CASSKDHEETQYF
>TRBV12-3/TRBV12-4|TRBJ2-1|many
CASSLGGTALYNEQFF
>TRBV12-3/TRBV12-4|TRBJ2-2|many
CASRLGGTGELFF
>TRBV15|TRBJ2-7|-
CATSRVSNSYEQYF
>TRBV30|TRBJ2-2|few
CAWSFRDRRTGELFF
>TRBV28|TRBJ1-5|many
CASSFVQGSQPQHF
>TRBV9|TRBJ2-3|-
CASSVAAWDTDTQYF
>TRBV28|TRBJ1-2|many
CASQPGGSNYGYTF
>TRBV5-1|TRBJ1-2|few
CASSSGSDRYTF
>TRBV12-3/TRBV12-4|TRBJ2-1|-
CASSRPPGQGAGNEQFF
>TRBV11-2|TRBJ2-1|many
CASSLRPSGQNEQFF
>TRBV7-9|TRBJ2-1|many
CASSYPAGGEIVYNEQFF
>TRBV5-1|TRBJ1-1|few
CASSTEGALSAFF